What follows are 24 T cell receptor beta chains derived from one specimen sequenced in a study of control samples from healthy donors and cancer patients. Sequenced by immunoSEQ multiplex PCR; TCRdb stores in-frame clones only, minus some. The sample yields roughly 100,000 clones, about 90% seen once. The sample consisted of blood. Source of these receptors: a woman younger than 35 in good health.

The chain has TRBV24-1 and TRBJ2-3, with D possibly matching TRBD2 (6 bases). Germline values: CDR1 KGHDR, CDR2 SFDVKD. The CDR3 has 16 amino acids. V was shortened by 0 bases and J by 1 base, with 10 bases between the two germline ends. CDR3 DNA sequence: TGTGCCACCAGTGATTTGGGGCGGGAAGGCACAGATACGCAGTATTTT. It codes for CATSDLGREGTDTQYF.

This rearrangement joins TRBV30 to TRBJ2-7; D remains unclear. The CDR3 has 12 amino acids. V was shortened by 0 bases and J by 3 bases, with 6 bases between the two germline ends. Germline lookup yields CDR1 GTSNPN and CDR2 SVGIG (reference sequence). In DNA form, the CDR3 reads TGTGCCTGGAGTGTAGAAGACTACGAGCAGTACTTC. It encodes CAWSVEDYEQYF.

J is TRBJ2-7 and V is TRBV28; D may be TRBD2 (6 bases). The CDR3 length is 14 residues. CDR1 is MDHEN and CDR2 is SYDVKM in the germline V gene. Trimming stripped 8 bases from V and 6 bases from J, with 20 bases between. The CDR3 DNA sequence: TGTGCCAGCGAGACTAGTTCCGGATGGCGCGAGCAGTACTTC. Residues: CASETSSGWREQYF.

This clone was recorded once. V usage is TRBV6-2 or TRBV6-3 and J usage is TRBJ2-4; no firm D call. CDR3 size: 14 residues. Germline V CDR1 and CDR2: MNHEY, SVGEGT. Trimming stripped 2 bases from V and 4 bases from J, with 9 bases between. The CDR3 nucleotides are TGTGCCAGCAGTTACGAGGCCAGAAAAAACATTCAGTACTTC. Its translation: CASSYEARKNIQYF.

The chain employs TRBV7-9 and TRBJ2-2; D unclear. Trimming removed 5 bases at V and 4 bases at J, with 8 bases between. Germline V gene data show CDR1 as SEHNR and CDR2 as FQNEAQ (reference sequence). The CDR3 totals 13 residues. CDR3 protein: CASSPVGTGELFF. Written as DNA, the CDR3 is TGTGCCAGCAGCCCGGTGGGCACCGGGGAGCTGTTTTTT. Supplemented by reference TRBV7-9 and TRBJ2-2, the full variable domain reads DTGVSQNPRHKITKRGQNVTFRCDPISEHNRLYWYRQTLGQGPEFLTYFQNEAQLEKSRLLSDRFSAERPKGSFSTLEIQRTEQGDSAMYLCASSPVGTGELFFGEGSRLTVL.

This rearrangement joins TRBV10-3 to TRBJ2-7; no definite D call. This CDR3 has 13 residues. Germline V gene data show CDR1 as ENHRY and CDR2 as SYGVKD. V dropped 3 bases and J dropped 5 bases, with 11 bases sitting between them. This CDR3 reads CAISEPRNDEQYF. Written as DNA, the CDR3 is TGTGCCATCAGTGAACCCAGGAATGACGAGCAGTACTTC.

A single count supports this clone. The chain joins TRBV6-5 to TRBJ2-3; the D gene is possibly TRBD1 (5 bases). The CDR3 loop spans 14 amino acids. Trimming removed 7 bases from V and 2 bases from J, with 13 bases in between. The germline gives CDR1 MNHEY, CDR2 SVGAGI. CDR3 amino acids: CASINLGDTDTQYF. CDR3 in DNA: TGTGCCAGCATTAATCTAGGGGACACAGATACGCAGTATTTT.

The rearrangement joins TRBV3-1 (or the pseudogene TRBV3-2) to TRBJ1-5; D gene uncertain. The V and J ends lost 1 base and 0 bases respectively, with 4 bases between them. Germline V gene data show CDR1 as LGHDT and CDR2 as YNNKEL (reference sequence). CDR3 length: 14 residues. The CDR3 DNA reads as TGTGCCAGCAGCCAAGGGTATAGCAATCAGCCCCAGCATTTT. It is translated as CASSQGYSNQPQHF.

The chain carries TRBV19 and TRBJ1-5, with TRBD1 as a possible D gene (5 bases). V lost 5 bases and J 7 bases, leaving 12 bases between the germline ends. This CDR3 spans 13 amino acids. Germline loops: CDR1 LNHDA, CDR2 SQIVND (reference sequence). CDR3 loop: CASSWDGRQPQHF. CDR3 DNA sequence: TGTGCCAGTAGTTGGGACGGGAGGCAGCCCCAGCATTTT.

The V and J genes are TRBV29-1 and TRBJ2-5; 9 bases map to TRBD2. V was clipped by 4 bases and J by 5 bases; unmatched bases: 23. Germline assignment: CDR1 SQVTM and CDR2 ANQGSEA. This CDR3 contains 19 residues. The CDR3 coding sequence is TGCAGCGTTGCCAACGGGGCGGGAGGGCCGAGGGGGGAGTGGGAGACCCAGTACTTC. Protein product: CSVANGAGGPRGEWETQYF.

V is TRBV19 and J is TRBJ1-5; TRBD1 matches at 9 bases. Germline trimming cut 5 bases from V and 3 bases from J; bases unmatched to any gene: 5. Germline V CDR1 and CDR2: LNHDA, SQIVND (reference sequence). This CDR3 region has 15 residues. The CDR3 protein is CASSPGQGNNQPQHF. The CDR3 bases are TGTGCCAGTAGTCCGGGACAGGGAAACAATCAGCCCCAGCATTTT.

The V call is TRBV27, the J call TRBJ1-2; 10 nucleotides align to TRBD1. Germline CDR1 reads MNHEY; CDR2 reads SMNVEV (reference sequence). CDR3 length: 15 amino acids. The CDR3 bases are TGTGCATACACCCCCCCCCGGGACAGGGGCCATGGCTACACCTTC. Its translation is CAYTPPRDRGHGYTF.

The chain uses TRBV2 and TRBJ1-2; TRBD1 agrees at 7 bases. The CDR3 runs to 14 residues. V shed 5 bases, J shed 2 bases, and the junction held 5 bases outside the gene matches. CDR1 SNHLY and CDR2 FYNNEI come from the germline V gene. CDR3 amino acids: CASSRDRANYGYTF. The CDR3 coding sequence is TGTGCCAGCAGTAGGGACAGAGCGAACTATGGCTACACCTTC.

The gene calls are TRBV19 and TRBJ1-3; D is ambiguous. V lost 3 bases, J lost 7 bases, and 7 bases lay in between. The germline V gene has CDR1 LNHDA and CDR2 SQIVND (reference sequence). This CDR3 region has 12 residues. The CDR3 nucleotides are TGTGCCAGTAGTATCGGCCTCAACACCATATATTTT. Amino acids: CASSIGLNTIYF.

The rearrangement uses TRBV7-2 and TRBJ2-5; no clear D gene. Germline lookup yields CDR1 SGHTA and CDR2 FQGNSA. V lost 5 bases and J lost 2, with 3 bases in between. CDR3 size: 11 residues. This CDR3 reads CASSPQETQYF. Here the CDR3 DNA reads TGTGCCAGCAGCCCACAAGAGACCCAGTACTTC. Using reference TRBV7-2 and TRBJ2-5 for the parts outside the CDR3, the full variable domain is GAGVSQSPSNKVTEKGKDVELRCDPISGHTALYWYRQSLGQGLEFLIYFQGNSAPDKSGLPSDRFSAERTGGSVSTLTIQRTQQEDSAVYLCASSPQETQYFGPGTRLLVL.

V and J are TRBV5-1 and TRBJ1-1; no firm D call. Germline V gene sequence: CDR1 SGHRS, CDR2 YFSETQ. V was cut by 0 bases and J by 2 bases, with 17 bases left in between. The CDR3 runs to 17 residues. CDR3 region: CASSLGAAVTLNTEAFF. The DNA for the CDR3 is TGCGCCAGCAGCTTGGGGGCCGCAGTAACGCTTAACACTGAAGCTTTCTTT.

This rearrangement joins TRBV19 to TRBJ1-1, with D possibly matching TRBD1 (5 bases). Germline assignment: CDR1 LNHDA and CDR2 SQIVND (reference sequence). V lost 5 bases to trimming and J lost 1 base, with 14 bases between them. CDR3 length: 15 amino acids. CDR3 sequence (DNA): TGTGCCAGTAGTTCGGGGGAAAGGAGGAACACTGAAGCTTTCTTT. It translates to CASSSGERRNTEAFF.

The chain couples TRBV5-5 to TRBJ2-5; D gene ambiguous. With 0 bases removed from V and 7 bases from J, the gap between germline ends came to 13 bases. The germline CDR1 and CDR2 sequences are SGHKS and YYEKEE (reference sequence). The CDR3 has 14 amino acids. The CDR3 sequence: CASSLDNGFGTQYF. The DNA of the CDR3 is TGTGCCAGCAGCTTGGACAATGGTTTTGGGACCCAGTACTTC.

The rearrangement joins TRBV28 to TRBJ2-7, with D unresolved. The V and J ends lost 5 bases and 3 bases respectively, with 17 bases between them. The CDR3 consists of 15 residues. From germline, CDR1 is MDHEN and CDR2 SYDVKM. For the CDR3, the DNA is TGTGCCAGCAGTCCCCGACACGATTGGGACTACGAGCAGTACTTC. It specifies CASSPRHDWDYEQYF.

The gene calls are TRBV7-9 and TRBJ2-7, with D perhaps matching TRBD1 or TRBD2 (5 bases each). The V and J ends lost 4 bases and 3 bases respectively, with 13 bases between them. There are 14 residues in the CDR3. Germline loops: CDR1 SEHNR, CDR2 FQNEAQ (reference sequence). This chain's CDR3 is CASSSGTHDYEQYF. In nucleotides, the CDR3 is TGTGCCAGCAGCTCCGGGACGCACGACTACGAGCAGTACTTC.

The chain carries TRBV7-9 and TRBJ1-5; 10 bases match TRBD1. The ends lost 4 bases at V and 6 bases at J; junction bases unmatched: 3. In germline, CDR1 is SEHNR, CDR2 FQNEAQ (reference sequence). This CDR3 is 14 amino acids long. CDR3 amino acids: CASSSTGGLQPQHF. For the CDR3, the DNA is TGTGCCAGCAGCTCGACAGGGGGCCTTCAGCCCCAGCATTTT.

The chain joins TRBV9 to TRBJ2-5, with TRBD1 matching over 9 bases. This CDR3 has 14 amino acids. V gave up 1 base and J gave up 9 bases; unmatched junction bases: 7. Germline V gives CDR1 SGDLS, CDR2 YYNGEE. This chain's CDR3 is CASSVRTGAMAQYF. CDR3 sequence (DNA): TGTGCCAGCAGCGTAAGGACAGGGGCCATGGCCCAGTACTTC. Full variable domain (outside the CDR3, taken from reference TRBV9 and TRBJ2-5): DSGVTQTPKHLITATGQRVTLRCSPRSGDLSVYWYQQSLDQGLQFLIQYYNGEERAKGNILERFSAQQFPDLHSELNLSSLELGDSALYFCASSVRTGAMAQYFGPGTRLLVL.

The chain has TRBV27 and TRBJ1-2; no clear D. This CDR3 has 16 residues. CDR1 and CDR2 (germline): MNHEY, SMNVEV (reference sequence). Deletions cut 0 bases from V and 5 bases from J, with 16 bases between. CDR3 sequence reads: CASSLSGRGAYYGYTF. As DNA, the CDR3 is TGTGCCAGCAGTTTATCAGGACGGGGAGCTTATTATGGCTACACCTTC.

The V and J genes are TRBV30 and TRBJ2-5; TRBD2 agrees at 7 bases. V was pared by 4 bases and J by 1 base, with 6 bases of the junction left unmatched. The germline V gene has CDR1 GTSNPN and CDR2 SVGIG (reference sequence). The CDR3 runs 14 residues. CDR3 sequence: CAWIGEGRQETQYF. CDR3 coding DNA: TGTGCCTGGATCGGGGAGGGCCGCCAAGAGACCCAGTACTTC.